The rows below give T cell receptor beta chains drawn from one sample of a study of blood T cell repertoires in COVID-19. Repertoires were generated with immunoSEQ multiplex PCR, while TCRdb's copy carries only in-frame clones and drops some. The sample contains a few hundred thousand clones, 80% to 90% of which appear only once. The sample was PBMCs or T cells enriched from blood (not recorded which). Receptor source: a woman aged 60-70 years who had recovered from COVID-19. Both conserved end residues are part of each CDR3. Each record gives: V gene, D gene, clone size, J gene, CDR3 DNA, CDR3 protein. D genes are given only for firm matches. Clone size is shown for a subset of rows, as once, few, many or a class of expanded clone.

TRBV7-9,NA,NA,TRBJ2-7,TGTGCCAGCAGCTTAGCGGCGGCGGTGCAGTACTTC,CASSLAAAVQYF
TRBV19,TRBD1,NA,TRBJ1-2,TGTGCCAGTAGTATTCAGGGGGATTCCTATGGCTACACCTTC,CASSIQGDSYGYTF
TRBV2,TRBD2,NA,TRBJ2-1,TGTGCCAGCACGGGCAGGACTAGCGGGGGGGCAACGAATGAGCAGTTCTTC,CASTGRTSGGATNEQFF
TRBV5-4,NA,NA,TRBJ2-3,TGTGCCAGCAGCTTGAAGGGGACAGATACGCAGTATTTT,CASSLKGTDTQYF
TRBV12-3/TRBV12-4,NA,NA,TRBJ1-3,TGTGCCAGCAGCAGATTACCTGGAAACACCATATATTTT,CASSRLPGNTIYF
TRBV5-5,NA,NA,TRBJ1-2,TGTGCCAGCAGCCCCAGTGAAAACTATGGCTACACCTTC,CASSPSENYGYTF
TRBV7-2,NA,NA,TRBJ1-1,TGTGCCAGCAGCTCGGAGGGAAACACTGAAGCTTTCTTT,CASSSEGNTEAFF
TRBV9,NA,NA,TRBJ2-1,TGTGCCAGCAGCGTAGGGGCAGGGCTGACCCATGAGCAGTTCTTC,CASSVGAGLTHEQFF
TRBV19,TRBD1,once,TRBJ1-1,TGTGCCAGTACGGGGACAGGGGGCTGGGGCACTGAAGCTTTCTTT,CASTGTGGWGTEAFF
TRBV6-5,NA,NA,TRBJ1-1,TGTGCCAGCACCCCGGGACTAAGCGCCGAAGCTTTCTTT,CASTPGLSAEAFF
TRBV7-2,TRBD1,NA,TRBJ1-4,TGTGCCAGCAGCCCACAAGGGACAGCCAATGAAAAACTGTTTTTT,CASSPQGTANEKLFF
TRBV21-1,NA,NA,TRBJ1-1,TGTGCCAGCAGCAAAGGTGGGGGCATCGGGACTGAAGCTTTCTTT,CASSKGGGIGTEAFF
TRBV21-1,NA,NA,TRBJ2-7,TGTGCCAGCAGCAAAGATGGAAGAGGACAGGGGGCCCACGAGCAGTACTTC,CASSKDGRGQGAHEQYF
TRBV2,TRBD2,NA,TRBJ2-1,TGTGCCAGCAGTGAAAAGGAGAGCGGGGGGGCCTTCTATGAGCAGTTCTTC,CASSEKESGGAFYEQFF
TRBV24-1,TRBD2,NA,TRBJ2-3,TGTGCCACCAGTGAGCCTACTAGCGGGGGGGGTGATACGCAGTATTTT,CATSEPTSGGGDTQYF
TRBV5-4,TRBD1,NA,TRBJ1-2,TGTGCCAGCAGCCGCGCGGGGGACAGGGGCGGCGGCTACACCTTC,CASSRAGDRGGGYTF
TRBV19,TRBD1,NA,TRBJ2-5,TGTGCCAGTAGCCCGGGACAGGCCTTTCGAGGAGAGACCCAGTACTTC,CASSPGQAFRGETQYF
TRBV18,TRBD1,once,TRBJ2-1,TGTGCCAGCTCACCTGGGACAGTGTACAATGAGCAGTTCTTC,CASSPGTVYNEQFF
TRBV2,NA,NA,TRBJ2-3,TGTGCCAGCAGTGAAGCGCGGATCCGGGATACGCAGTATTTT,CASSEARIRDTQYF
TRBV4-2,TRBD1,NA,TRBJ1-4,TGTGCCAGCAGCCAGGGGACAGGGTATGAAAAACTGTTTTTT,CASSQGTGYEKLFF